Below are 19 T cell receptor beta chains sequenced from a single sample in a study of blood T cells in healthy people across ages. Next came a second PCR, run for about 7 to 12 cycles, which used a sample-barcoded 5' primer along with a J-beta primer mix. MiXCR was run by TCRdb on the 5' RACE reads, yielding one entry per CDR3 protein. The sample yields fewer than 2,000,000 distinct CDR3 sequences, about 39% seen once. The sequenced material came from blood. The source of these receptors is a human donor in good health.

V gene TRBV12-5 combines with J gene TRBJ2-3; the D is unclear. V gave up 5 bases and J gave up 0 bases, with 9 bases separating them. Germline values: CDR1 LGHNT, CDR2 FRNRAP. The CDR3 runs to 14 residues. CDR3 nucleotide sequence: TGTGCTAGTGGTCCCCCGGACAGCACAGATACGCAGTATTTT. Translating it yields CASGPPDSTDTQYF.

This clonotype was detected only a few times. The V and J genes are TRBV12-3 or TRBV12-4 and TRBJ2-1; 9 nucleotides align to TRBD2. This CDR3 has 14 amino acids. Losses at the gene ends were 3 bases for V and 5 bases for J; bases not matched to a gene: 2. The CDR3 region is CASSFAGGNNEQFF. The CDR3, as DNA: TGTGCCAGCAGTTTTGCGGGAGGGAACAATGAGCAGTTCTTC.

In its sample, this clonotype was seen a few times. The chain recombines TRBV27 with TRBJ2-7; D not resolved. This CDR3 comprises 13 residues. Per germline, CDR1 MNHEY and CDR2 SMNVEV (reference sequence). V dropped 5 bases and J dropped 4 bases, with 12 bases sitting between them. CDR3 protein: CASSPMALYEQYF. The DNA of the CDR3 is TGTGCCAGCAGTCCCATGGCCCTGTACGAGCAGTACTTC.

V usage is TRBV7-2 and J usage is TRBJ1-2; D is possibly TRBD1 (6 bases). Trimming cost V 0 bases and J 4 bases, with 12 bases left between them. The CDR3 spans 15 residues. The germline CDR1 and CDR2 sequences are SGHTA and FQGNSA. The CDR3: CASSLAAGAAYGYTF. The CDR3 coding sequence is TGTGCCAGCAGCTTAGCGGCGGGGGCGGCCTATGGCTACACCTTC. Variable domain in full (rest from reference TRBV7-2 and TRBJ1-2): GAGVSQSPSNKVTEKGKDVELRCDPISGHTALYWYRQSLGQGLEFLIYFQGNSAPDKSGLPSDRFSAERTGGSVSTLTIQRTQQEDSAVYLCASSLAAGAAYGYTFGSGTRLTVV.

The V and J genes are TRBV7-2 and TRBJ1-6, with D unresolved. The CDR3 loop spans 17 amino acids. Germline CDR1 is SGHTA and CDR2 is FQGNSA. Trimming took 7 bases from V and 6 from J, leaving 22 bases between them. In nucleotides, the CDR3 is TGTGCCAGCACCTTGAACCTCGGGTCCCCGTCTAATTCACCCCTCCACTTT. The encoded protein is CASTLNLGSPSNSPLHF.

The chain combines TRBV20-1 with TRBJ1-1; D is perhaps TRBD1 (5 bases). The length of the CDR3 is 14 residues. V shed 6 bases and J shed 5 bases, with 19 bases lying between them. Germline V gene data show CDR1 as DFQATT and CDR2 as SNEGSKA (reference sequence). CDR3 sequence reads: CSAKRDPGGTEAFF. The CDR3 bases are TGCAGTGCCAAACGGGATCCCGGGGGGACTGAAGCTTTCTTT.

This clonotype was recorded at least ten times. The chain has TRBV20-1 and TRBJ2-1, with 9 positions matching TRBD2. The CDR3 contains 14 residues. CDR1 is DFQATT and CDR2 is SNEGSKA in the germline V gene (reference sequence). V was pared by 7 bases and J by 7 bases, with 11 bases of the junction left unmatched. The DNA of the CDR3 is TGCAGTGTCGTGCGGGGGGGGATAGGTAATGAGCAGTTCTTC. This gives the protein CSVVRGGIGNEQFF.

This clonotype has just a few counts. The CDR3 DNA reads TGCAGTGCTAGAGGCCGGACTAGCGGTTTGGGATATGAGCAGTACTTC. Protein sequence: CSARGRTSGLGYEQYF. This chain joins TRBV20-1 and TRBJ2-7; 10 positions agree with TRBD2. The germline gives CDR1 DFQATT, CDR2 SNEGSKA (reference sequence). This CDR3 has 16 amino acids. The V gene end was trimmed by 1 base and the J gene end by 7 bases; junction bases not matched to a gene: 13.

The CDR3 region has the DNA TGTGCCAGCAGCGGGGGGGGAGAAGCAGATACGCAGTATTTT. Translated, it gives CASSGGGEADTQYF. The V and J genes are TRBV9 and TRBJ2-3; TRBD2 agrees at 7 bases. J gave up 4 bases and V 3 bases, and 5 bases lay outside the gene matches. Germline CDR1 and CDR2: SGDLS and YYNGEE. The CDR3 runs to 14 residues.

V is TRBV20-1 and J is TRBJ1-5; 7 positions agree with TRBD1. The length of the CDR3 is 13 residues. With V trimmed by 4 bases and J by 7 bases, 7 bases remained unmatched. Germline lookup yields CDR1 DFQATT and CDR2 SNEGSKA (reference sequence). This CDR3 reads CSATQQGIQPQHF. For the CDR3, the DNA is TGCAGTGCTACACAACAGGGGATCCAGCCCCAGCATTTT.

This clonotype was detected a few times. The CDR3 loop reads CASSDDRGYEQFF. The CDR3, as DNA: TGTGCCAGCTCAGACGACAGGGGATATGAGCAGTTCTTC. This chain uses TRBV18 with TRBJ2-1; 8 bases map to TRBD1. Germline V gene lookup returns CDR1 KGHSH and CDR2 LQKENI. The J segment lost 8 bases and the V segment lost 5 bases, leaving 5 bases of the junction unmatched. CDR3 size: 13 residues.

The rearrangement uses TRBV28 and TRBJ1-1; 7 bases line up with TRBD1. This CDR3 is 12 amino acids long. The germline V gene has CDR1 MDHEN and CDR2 SYDVKM. V lost 8 bases and J lost 7; bases outside the gene matches: 7. This CDR3 is CASLTGNGEAFF. Here the CDR3 DNA reads TGTGCCAGCCTGACAGGGAACGGTGAAGCTTTCTTT.

This clonotype was detected only a few times. The chain links TRBV7-2 to TRBJ2-3; the match to TRBD2 covers 12 bases. Germline V CDR1 and CDR2: SGHTA, FQGNSA. Trimming removed 3 bases from V and 2 bases from J; junction bases left unmatched: 3. There are 16 residues in the CDR3. The DNA for the CDR3 is TGTGCCAGCAGCTTCACTAGCGGGGGGCACACAGATACGCAGTATTTT. Residues: CASSFTSGGHTDTQYF.

This chain uses TRBV12-3 or TRBV12-4 with TRBJ1-2; weak D call: TRBD1 (5 bases). The CDR3 sequence is 14 residues long. V was pared by 3 bases and J by 5 bases, with 13 bases between. CDR3 nucleotide sequence: TGTGCCAGCAGTTTCCAAGGGGCGCGATATGGCTACACCTTC. Translated, it gives CASSFQGARYGYTF.

V usage is TRBV7-9 and J usage is TRBJ2-2; perhaps TRBD2 as D (6 bases). Germline values: CDR1 SEHNR, CDR2 FQNEAQ (reference sequence). CDR3 length: 14 amino acids. The germline V and J ends were trimmed by 2 bases and 8 bases, with 12 bases remaining between them. The CDR3 DNA reads as TGTGCCAGCAGCTTACTACTAGCTTCTGGGGAGCTGTTTTTT. Translation: CASSLLLASGELFF.

There are a few counts of this clonotype. The V gene is TRBV12-3 or TRBV12-4, the J gene TRBJ2-7, with 9 bases aligning to TRBD2. With V trimmed by 5 bases and J by 0 bases, 8 bases remained unmatched. This CDR3 region has 16 residues. The CDR3 nucleotides are TGTGCCAGCAGTATACGACTAGCGGTGAACTCCTACGAGCAGTACTTC. Translation gives CASSIRLAVNSYEQYF.

The chain joins TRBV5-1 to TRBJ1-1; a weak D match, TRBD1 (6 bases). V was shortened by 1 base and J by 0 bases, with 10 bases between the two germline ends. This CDR3 is 15 amino acids long. Germline CDR1 reads SGHRS; CDR2 reads YFSETQ. This CDR3 is CASSLNGDMNTEAFF. CDR3 bases: TGCGCCAGCAGCTTGAATGGGGACATGAACACTGAAGCTTTCTTT.

This chain joins TRBV15 and TRBJ1-1, with 7 bases fitting TRBD1. V lost 7 bases and J lost 0; bases outside the gene matches: 17. The CDR3 consists of 18 residues. CDR1 and CDR2 from the germline V gene are LNHNV and YYDKDF (reference sequence). This CDR3 is CATNPGYGTARMNTEAFF. The CDR3 DNA is TGTGCCACCAACCCAGGTTACGGGACAGCGAGAATGAACACTGAAGCTTTCTTT.

The chain recombines TRBV4-1 with TRBJ2-5, with TRBD1 matching over 7 bases. The end of the DNA aligns better with TRBJ2-7, so the J call may be wrong. Germline V lookup: CDR1 MGHRA, CDR2 YSYEKL. This CDR3 region has 15 residues. CDR3 sequence (DNA): TGCGCCAGCAGCCGTGACAGGGTTGGGAGATACGAGCAGTACTTC. Encoded protein: CASSRDRVGRYEQYF.